Listed below are T cell receptor beta chains from one sample, sequenced in a study of blood T cell repertoires in COVID-19. Clones were sequenced by immunoSEQ multiplex PCR, and TCRdb holds only the in-frame ones, with some missing. This sample has under 250,000 clones, with 75% to 90% found just once. The sequencing sample was made of peripheral blood. The receptor set was obtained from a man between 60 and 75 years old who had recovered from COVID-19. Both conserved end residues are part of each CDR3. The D gene is left open where the match is weak. The size field is filled for only some rows; it gives once, few, many or a size class.

DNA,CDR3,D,V,J,size,length
TGTGCCACCAGCTTTGACAGGAACACTGAAGCTTTCTTT,CATSFDRNTEAFF,.,TRBV15,TRBJ1-1,.,13
TGTGCCAGCAGTCCCGGGACAGGTTTTAACTATGGCTACACCTTC,CASSPGTGFNYGYTF,TRBD1,TRBV27,TRBJ1-2,.,15
TGTGCCAGCGAGCGGGAGGGGTTTATCGGGGAGCTGTTTTTT,CASEREGFIGELFF,TRBD2,TRBV7-9,TRBJ2-2,.,14
TGTGCCAGCAGACCAGGGGGCCATGGCTACACCTTC,CASRPGGHGYTF,TRBD1,TRBV6-5,TRBJ1-2,.,12
TGTGCCAGCCAGGGACTTCGCGCACCTGGCAATGAGCAGTTCTTC,CASQGLRAPGNEQFF,.,TRBV6-5,TRBJ2-1,.,15
TGTGCCAGCAGCTTAGGCAGGGTAGGCAGGGGTGAGCAGTTCTTC,CASSLGRVGRGEQFF,.,TRBV7-9,TRBJ2-1,.,15
TGTGCCACCAGCATTCCTAGCGGGAGGGCTACGCAGTATTTT,CATSIPSGRATQYF,TRBD2,TRBV15,TRBJ2-3,.,14
TGTGCCAGCCTGGTCCGGGACAGGGCTTTTGGGGGCTACACCTTC,CASLVRDRAFGGYTF,TRBD1,TRBV6-5,TRBJ1-2,.,15
TGTGCCAGCAGCCCTGGGCAGGGCGGGAGTGAAAAACTGTTTTTT,CASSPGQGGSEKLFF,.,TRBV5-8,TRBJ1-4,.,15
TGTGCCAGCACCTCAGGGGAGAACACCGGGGAGCTGTTTTTT,CASTSGENTGELFF,.,TRBV11-3,TRBJ2-2,.,14
TGTGCCAGCAGCTCTACTAGCGGGAGAGGGAATGAGCAGTTCTTC,CASSSTSGRGNEQFF,TRBD2,TRBV7-2,TRBJ2-1,.,15
TGTGCCGCAAACACCGGGACAGGGGACTACGAGCAGTACTTC,CAANTGTGDYEQYF,TRBD1,TRBV10-3,TRBJ2-7,once,14
TGTGCCAGCACCTCTCGGGTAGCGGGGCTCGGAGATACGCAGTATTTT,CASTSRVAGLGDTQYF,TRBD2,TRBV11-1,TRBJ2-3,.,16
TGTGCCGGGAAAAGGACAGGGAGCGAGAGCTACACCTTC,CAGKRTGSESYTF,TRBD1,TRBV2,TRBJ1-2,.,13
TGTGCCAGTTCGGACAGCTCTAGCACAGATACGCAGTATTTT,CASSDSSSTDTQYF,.,TRBV19,TRBJ2-3,.,14
TGTGCCAGCAGTTACGAGGGACAGGGGAGGGAAAAACTGTTTTTT,CASSYEGQGREKLFF,TRBD1,TRBV6-5,TRBJ1-4,.,15
TGTGCCAGCAGTGAACGTCAGGACAATGGCTACACCTTC,CASSERQDNGYTF,.,TRBV6-1,TRBJ1-2,.,13
TGTGCCAGTAGTGGGGCAGGGGGCGTTGGCTCCTACAATGAGCAGTTCTTC,CASSGAGGVGSYNEQFF,TRBD1,TRBV19,TRBJ2-1,.,17
TGTGCCATCAGCTCCTTTTTTGGCGGCACTAGCACAGATACGCAGTATTTT,CAISSFFGGTSTDTQYF,.,TRBV10-3,TRBJ2-3,.,17
TGCGCCAGCAGCACCAGACAGGGCGGGTCAAGCACAGATACGCAGTATTTT,CASSTRQGGSSTDTQYF,TRBD1,TRBV5-1,TRBJ2-3,.,17
TGCGCCAGCAGCCAAGATCTAGGCGGAAGCTCCTACAATGAGCAGTTCTTC,CASSQDLGGSSYNEQFF,.,TRBV4-3,TRBJ2-1,.,17
TGTGCCAGCAGCTTGGAGGAGGGAATCACCGGGGAGCTGTTTTTT,CASSLEEGITGELFF,.,TRBV11-3,TRBJ2-2,.,15
TGTGCCAGCAGTGGGGACAGTAAGGGAAAACTGTTTTTT,CASSGDSKGKLFF,TRBD1,TRBV2,TRBJ1-4,.,13
TGTGCCAGACCTCCGGGACAGTACTACACCGGGGAGCTGTTTTTT,CARPPGQYYTGELFF,TRBD1,TRBV19,TRBJ2-2,.,15
TGTGCCAGCAGCTTAGGGTGGGGCGGCCACTCTGGGGCCAACGTCCTGACTTTC,CASSLGWGGHSGANVLTF,.,TRBV11-2,TRBJ2-6,.,18
TGCGCCAGCAGCCCCGGGACAATTAATGAAAAACTGTTTTTT,CASSPGTINEKLFF,.,TRBV5-1,TRBJ1-4,.,14
TGCAGCGTTGAAGGCACGGGAGGGGGCACTGAAGCTTTCTTT,CSVEGTGGGTEAFF,.,TRBV29-1,TRBJ1-1,.,14
TGTGCCAGCAGCCAAGATCCGGGCGGGGGGAACACCGGGGAGCTGTTTTTT,CASSQDPGGGNTGELFF,TRBD2,TRBV3-1/TRBV3-2,TRBJ2-2,.,17
TGTGCCAGCAGCACAGGGGTCGGGCAAGAGACCCAGTACTTC,CASSTGVGQETQYF,TRBD1,TRBV7-3,TRBJ2-5,.,14
TGTGCCAGTACCACTTTCACAGGGGACTATGGCTACACCTTC,CASTTFTGDYGYTF,TRBD1,TRBV19,TRBJ1-2,.,14
TGTGCCACCCAGGGTCCCTACGAGCAGTACTTC,CATQGPYEQYF,.,TRBV6-5,TRBJ2-7,.,11
TGCGCCAGCAGCCAGGGTACAGGGGACTATGGCTACACCTTC,CASSQGTGDYGYTF,TRBD1,TRBV4-1,TRBJ1-2,.,14
TGTGCCAGCTCCAGGGGCTTCAATCAGCCCCAGCATTTT,CASSRGFNQPQHF,.,TRBV28,TRBJ1-5,.,13
TGTGCCAGCAGCCTTGAACAGGGTGATGGCTACACCTTC,CASSLEQGDGYTF,.,TRBV6-4,TRBJ1-2,.,13
TGCGCCAGCAGCTTCTTTGGACAGGGTAATGAAAAACTGTTTTTT,CASSFFGQGNEKLFF,TRBD1,TRBV5-1,TRBJ1-4,.,15
TGTGCCAGCTCACCACTCGGGGGATGGGAGAACTATGGCTACACCTTC,CASSPLGGWENYGYTF,.,TRBV18,TRBJ1-2,.,16
TGCGCCAGCAGCCCCGGACTAACAGGGGCCCGCGAGCAGTACTTC,CASSPGLTGAREQYF,.,TRBV5-1,TRBJ2-7,few,15
TGTGCCAGCAGCTCGACAGGGAACTATGGCTACACCTTC,CASSSTGNYGYTF,TRBD1,TRBV7-6,TRBJ1-2,.,13
TGTGCCATCAGTGAGTCGACAGGGAGCAGGAACACTGAAGCTTTCTTT,CAISESTGSRNTEAFF,TRBD1,TRBV10-3,TRBJ1-1,.,16
TGCGCCAGCAGCCCGGGACTAGCGGGAGGTCCCTACAATGAGCAGTTCTTC,CASSPGLAGGPYNEQFF,TRBD2,TRBV5-1,TRBJ2-1,.,17
TGTGCCTGGAGCCTAACGGGCCCCGCGGGGAGCTACACCTTC,CAWSLTGPAGSYTF,.,TRBV30,TRBJ1-2,.,14
TGTGCCAGCAGCTTAGAGAGGTGGGACAGGGGTTACGAGCAGTACTTC,CASSLERWDRGYEQYF,TRBD1,TRBV11-2,TRBJ2-7,.,16
TGTGCCAGTAGTCGGACAGGGGGGTTCTACGAGCAGTACTTC,CASSRTGGFYEQYF,TRBD1,TRBV19,TRBJ2-7,.,14
TGTGCCAGTACCTTAGGACCGGGGGTTGGTGGCTACACCTTC,CASTLGPGVGGYTF,.,TRBV19,TRBJ1-2,.,14
TGTGCCAGCAGCTCGCTTAGCGGGAGTCCCACAGATACGCAGTATTTT,CASSSLSGSPTDTQYF,TRBD2,TRBV5-4,TRBJ2-3,.,16
TGCAGTGCTAGTGTTCCGGGTGGGAGCGTAGCTGAAGCTTTCTTT,CSASVPGGSVAEAFF,.,TRBV20-1,TRBJ1-1,.,15
TGTGCCACCAGCAGGGGCCTTAATGAAAAACTGTTTTTT,CATSRGLNEKLFF,.,TRBV15,TRBJ1-4,.,13
TGTGCCAGCAAATTCGGGTCTGGCGGCTACACCTTC,CASKFGSGGYTF,.,TRBV12-3/TRBV12-4,TRBJ1-2,.,12
TGTGCCAGCAGCTTGGGTGGAGGATTCAGGCAGCCCCAGCATTTT,CASSLGGGFRQPQHF,.,TRBV5-4,TRBJ1-5,.,15
TGTGCCAGCAGTTCATCCCACAGGGGGCGTTATGAAAAACTGTTTTTT,CASSSSHRGRYEKLFF,TRBD1,TRBV6-5,TRBJ1-4,.,16
TGTGCCAGCAGACGGGGAGGCCGCACAGATACGCAGTATTTT,CASRRGGRTDTQYF,.,TRBV27,TRBJ2-3,.,14
TGCGCCAGCAGCTTGGAGGGAGCTGGGGTAGATACGCAGTATTTT,CASSLEGAGVDTQYF,.,TRBV5-1,TRBJ2-3,.,15
TGTGCCAGCAGTTACTCGGGGCGGGGCAAAAACATTCAGTACTTC,CASSYSGRGKNIQYF,.,TRBV6-5,TRBJ2-4,.,15